Below, 9 T cell receptor beta chains from the same sample are listed, as sequenced in a study of blood T cell repertoires in COVID-19. Using immunoSEQ multiplex PCR, the repertoire was profiled, and TCRdb retains in-frame clones only, with some absent. The table includes 150,000 to 200,000 clones, 75% to 95% detected once. The specimen sequenced was peripheral blood. The receptors originated from a man aged 45-60 years with acute or convalescent COVID-19.

This chain connects TRBV10-2 to TRBJ2-7, with a tentative D call TRBD1 (5 bases). Trimming shortened V by 0 bases and J by 3 bases, and 15 bases separated the two germline ends. Looked up from germline, CDR1 is WSHSY and CDR2 is SAAADI. The CDR3 consists of 16 residues. As DNA, the CDR3 is TGCGCCAGCAGTGAGTCAGGTTTTAGGACAAACTACGAGCAGTACTTC. This gives the protein CASSESGFRTNYEQYF.

The J gene is TRBJ2-7, the V gene TRBV19; D is possibly TRBD1 (6 bases). With 7 bases removed from V and 3 bases from J, the gap between germline ends came to 10 bases. This CDR3 is 12 amino acids long. The V gene's germline CDR1 is LNHDA and CDR2 SQIVND (reference sequence). CDR3 sequence (DNA): TGTGCCAGTACGGGCAGGGGCTACGAGCAGTACTTC. Translation gives CASTGRGYEQYF.

V is TRBV29-1 and J is TRBJ2-5, with TRBD2 as a possible D gene (6 bases). The CDR3 length is 13 residues. V dropped 4 bases and J dropped 3 bases, with 12 bases sitting between them. Germline loops: CDR1 SQVTM, CDR2 ANQGSEA. CDR3 sequence reads: CSVAIGSKETQYF. CDR3 nucleotide sequence: TGCAGCGTTGCCATCGGGAGTAAAGAGACCCAGTACTTC.

The chain carries TRBV6-4 and TRBJ1-2, with D uncertain. The germline CDR1 and CDR2 sequences are MRHNA and SNTAGT. The V and J ends lost 5 bases and 8 bases respectively, with 15 bases between them. The CDR3 is made up of 13 amino acids. CDR3 in amino acids: CASSPARGSGYTF. CDR3 nucleotide sequence: TGTGCCAGCAGTCCAGCCCGGGGATCCGGCTACACCTTC.

The chain employs TRBV5-6 and TRBJ2-5; 8 positions match TRBD2. The trim removed 6 bases at V and 5 bases at J, leaving 12 bases unmatched. This CDR3 spans 15 amino acids. Germline V gene data show CDR1 as SGHDT and CDR2 as YYEEEE. The CDR3 DNA follows: TGTGCCAGCACCGTACTAGCGGTGGGGGGTGAGACCCAGTACTTC. This encodes CASTVLAVGGETQYF.

This chain joins TRBV24-1 and TRBJ1-5; maybe TRBD1 (6 bases). CDR1 and CDR2 (germline): KGHDR, SFDVKD. V lost 5 bases, J lost 4 bases, and 8 bases lay in between. This CDR3 region has 13 residues. CDR3 DNA: TGTGCCACCAGTGCGGGACATAATCAGCCCCAGCATTTT. It specifies CATSAGHNQPQHF.

J is TRBJ1-6 and V is TRBV5-4; D may be TRBD1 (6 bases). The CDR3 contains 16 residues. The germline CDR1 and CDR2 sequences are SGHNT and YYREEE (reference sequence). V lost 1 base to trimming and J lost 8 bases, with 16 bases between them. This CDR3 is CASSLLTGGPDSPLHF. The CDR3 DNA reads as TGTGCCAGCAGCTTGTTGACAGGCGGCCCGGATTCACCCCTCCACTTT.

The chain carries TRBV3-1 (or the pseudogene TRBV3-2) and TRBJ2-5; 9 bases fit TRBD1. The CDR3 loop spans 18 amino acids. The trim removed 4 bases at V and 5 bases at J, leaving 17 bases unmatched. In germline, CDR1 is LGHDT, CDR2 YNNKEL (reference sequence). The CDR3 sequence is CASSPPGTGNKKGETQYF. In DNA form, the CDR3 reads TGTGCCAGCAGCCCCCCGGGGACAGGGAACAAAAAGGGGGAGACCCAGTACTTC.

The chain links TRBV5-1 to TRBJ1-5; D call uncertain. This CDR3 region has 13 residues. Trimming pared 0 bases from V and 4 bases from J, leaving 5 bases between. From germline, CDR1 is SGHRS and CDR2 YFSETQ. CDR3 coding DNA: TGCGCCAGCAGCTTGGCCTTAAATCAGCCCCAGCATTTT. It encodes CASSLALNQPQHF. Combining the CDR3 with reference TRBV5-1 and TRBJ1-5 gives the whole variable domain KAGVTQTPRYLIKTRGQQVTLSCSPISGHRSVSWYQQTPGQGLQFLFEYFSETQRNKGNFPGRFSGRQFSNSRSEMNVSTLELGDSALYLCASSLALNQPQHFGDGTRLSIL.